A selection of T cell receptor beta chains follows, all from one sample in a study of blood T cells in healthy people across ages. TCRdb reprocessed the 5' RACE reads with MiXCR, giving one entry per CDR3 protein. This sample carries 800,000 or so distinct CDR3 sequences, roughly 25% of them seen once, and the ten largest clones take approximately 3.7%. These data were likewise used in another study, on T cells of mothers and their children.

The sequenced sample consisted of blood. The source of these receptors is a boy younger than 18 in good health. The CDR3 runs from the conserved cysteine through the conserved F or W. The D gene is left open where the match is weak. Not all rows give a size; the values are once, few, many and, for expanded clones, a class.

d_call	clone_size	j_call	v_call	cdr3_nt	cdr3_aa
-	-	TRBJ2-2	TRBV20-1	TGCAGTGCTAGAGTACTAGCGAACACCGGGGAGCTGTTTTTT	CSARVLANTGELFF
-	-	TRBJ2-6	TRBV24-1	TGTGCCACCAGTGACACAGGGACCGGGGCCAACGTCCTGACTTTC	CATSDTGTGANVLTF
-	few	TRBJ2-5	TRBV28	TGTGCCAGCACAGATGCGACAAGGGGGATGAAGACCCAGTACTTC	CASTDATRGMKTQYF
-	-	TRBJ2-5	TRBV15	TGTGCCACCAGCAGAGTTGGTGGAACAGGGAGAGAGACCCAGTACTTC	CATSRVGGTGRETQYF
-	-	TRBJ1-1	TRBV25-1	TGTGCCAGCAGTGGTGACAGACTCGAAGCTTTCTTT	CASSGDRLEAFF
TRBD2	-	TRBJ2-7	TRBV5-4	TGTGCCAGCAGCCCGGAGGCGGGGGTTTACGAGCAGTACTTC	CASSPEAGVYEQYF
-	-	TRBJ1-4	TRBV4-2	TGTGCCAGCAGCCAAGCGGGGGGCACTAATGAAAAACTGTTTTTT	CASSQAGGTNEKLFF
-	-	TRBJ1-2	TRBV28	TGTGCCAGCAGACCCGGGGCAGTCGGCTACACCTTC	CASRPGAVGYTF
TRBD1	-	TRBJ1-4	TRBV4-3	TGCGCCAGCAGCCAAGAAACCGGGACAGCCGAAAATGAAAAACTGTTTTTT	CASSQETGTAENEKLFF
TRBD1	few	TRBJ1-1	TRBV11-2	TGTGCCAGCAGCTCCGGACAGGAGCTATGGACTGAAGCTTTCTTT	CASSSGQELWTEAFF